This T cell receptor (beta chain) was profiled in a study of chemoradiotherapy in HPV16-positive cancers. About the research overall: Two HPV16-positive patients' cells yielded candidate HPV-specific clones and common motifs. Study-level points and caveats: For HPV16-positive patients, expanding HPV-responsive T cells associated with longer recurrence-free survival.

Only in-frame clones appear in the TCRdb table, and some are missing; sequencing was by immunoSEQ multiplex PCR. Of over 10,000 clones detected, around 81% appear once; the ten largest clones hold 0.8% to 1.1%. A remark on this clone: The antigen remains undetermined.

This CDR3 is built from 16 residues. The germline CDR1 and CDR2 sequences are LNHDA and SQIVND (reference sequence). J was trimmed by 6 bases and V by 4 bases; bases with no gene match: 9. This chain connects TRBV19 to TRBJ2-3; TRBD2 agrees at 11 bases. The sample here was taken from a patient who underwent chemoradiotherapy. The sequence was obtained from a human donor with HPV-associated anogenital cancer. In DNA form, the CDR3 reads TGTGCCAGTAGTAGGTCGAGGACTAGCGGGCCGGATACGCAGTATTTT. It encodes CASSRSRTSGPDTQYF.